Below, 15 T cell receptor beta chains from the same sample are listed, as sequenced in a study of T cell repertoires in cytomegalovirus infection (dated by TCRdb to between 2018 and 2021). Sequencing was performed on an Illumina HiSeq 1500. TCRdb redid the processing of the public reads, applying fastp at Q25 and MiXCR, and retained in-frame beta chains. Rows are combined by CDR3 protein, so each entry shows the most common genes and DNA. The sample profile shows over 250,000 distinct CDR3 sequences; about 25% of them were found once. Clones ranked in the top ten supply approximately 14% of the sample. Sample: PBMCs. The receptors originated from a human donor in good health (CMV status not recorded). Some clones in this sample may be carry-over from other donors' samples.

The chain recombines TRBV6-2 or TRBV6-3 with TRBJ2-1, with 13 nucleotides matching TRBD2. The CDR3 contains 17 residues. Germline V gives CDR1 MNHEY, CDR2 SVGEGT. The V and J ends lost 6 bases and 2 bases, in that order; junction bases with no gene match: 7. In DNA form, the CDR3 reads TGTGCCAGCAGCCGGACTAGCGGGGGAACTACCTACAATGAGCAGTTCTTC. Protein product: CASSRTSGGTTYNEQFF.

This sequence joins TRBV20-1 and TRBJ2-1; 9 bases fit TRBD2. The germline V gene has CDR1 DFQATT and CDR2 SNEGSKA (reference sequence). This CDR3 has 16 amino acids. The V and J ends lost 3 bases and 5 bases, in that order; junction bases with no gene match: 11. DNA for the CDR3: TGCAGTGCTAGGCGGTCTAGCGGGACCCGTCACAATGAGCAGTTCTTC. Its translation is CSARRSSGTRHNEQFF.

This clonotype was seen many times. This chain joins TRBV28 and TRBJ2-1, with 9 positions matching TRBD2. The germline CDR1 and CDR2 sequences are MDHEN and SYDVKM. With V trimmed by 4 bases and J by 8 bases, 12 bases remained unmatched. The CDR3 covers 16 residues. The CDR3: CASSSTPGLAGDEQFF. CDR3 nucleotides: TGTGCCAGCAGTTCGACTCCGGGACTAGCTGGAGATGAGCAGTTCTTC.

This clonotype was seen a few times. CDR3 in DNA: TGTGCCAGCAGCTTCTTTGGGGAACGGGCTGTGCATACGCAGTATTTT. Amino acid sequence: CASSFFGERAVHTQYF. V usage is TRBV5-4 and J usage is TRBJ2-3; D uncertain. This CDR3 spans 16 amino acids. Germline assignment: CDR1 SGHNT and CDR2 YYREEE (reference sequence). Trimming took 2 bases from V and 7 from J, leaving 20 bases between them.

V gene TRBV4-1 combines with J gene TRBJ2-1; D unclear. The V end lost 0 bases, the J end lost 3 bases, and 6 bases lay between the germline ends. The germline V gene has CDR1 MGHRA and CDR2 YSYEKL. The CDR3 sequence is 14 residues long. The CDR3 region has the DNA TGCGCCAGCAGCCAAGATCAAAGCTACAATGAGCAGTTCTTC. This translates into CASSQDQSYNEQFF.

This chain links TRBV10-3 with TRBJ1-4, with D hard to call. This CDR3 region has 16 residues. Germline CDR1 ENHRY, CDR2 SYGVKD. Trimming left V 10 bases short and J 0 bases short, with 18 bases between. DNA for the CDR3: TGTGCCAGCCGACACAGCGTTACCGCAACTAATGAAAAACTGTTTTTT. Its translation is CASRHSVTATNEKLFF.

This clonotype has at least ten counts. The CDR3 loop is CASSDRTGGIFYEQYV. DNA for the CDR3: TGTGCCAGCAGTGACAGGACAGGGGGCATTTTCTACGAGCAGTACGTC. The V call is TRBV6-1, the J call TRBJ2-7; 11 bases agree with TRBD1. The length of the CDR3 is 16 residues. Trimming at V came to 3 bases and at J to 3 bases, leaving 7 bases not matched to a gene. The V gene's germline CDR1 is MNHNS and CDR2 SASEGT.

This clonotype appeared many times. CDR3 sequence reads: CASSFPGVNEQFF. In DNA form, the CDR3 reads TGTGCCAGCAGCTTCCCAGGGGTCAATGAGCAGTTCTTC. This rearrangement joins TRBV7-9 to TRBJ2-1, with D maybe TRBD1 (6 bases). Trimming removed 3 bases from V and 6 bases from J, with 9 bases in between. The germline CDR1 and CDR2 sequences are SEHNR and FQNEAQ (reference sequence). CDR3 length equals 13 residues. Complete variable domain (other parts from reference TRBV7-9 and TRBJ2-1): DTGVSQNPRHKITKRGQNVTFRCDPISEHNRLYWYRQTLGQGPEFLTYFQNEAQLEKSRLLSDRFSAERPKGSFSTLEIQRTEQGDSAMYLCASSFPGVNEQFFGPGTRLTVL.

The chain links TRBV7-9 to TRBJ1-2; the D gene is possibly TRBD1 (5 bases). The V end lost 4 bases, the J end lost 5 bases, and 20 bases lay between the germline ends. Germline values: CDR1 SEHNR, CDR2 FQNEAQ (reference sequence). This CDR3 contains 16 residues. The CDR3 is CASSYSGQGKVYGYTF. The CDR3 coding sequence is TGTGCCAGCAGCTATTCTGGGCAGGGAAAAGTATATGGCTACACCTTC.

The V call is TRBV9, the J call TRBJ2-7; D perhaps matches TRBD2 (5 bases). The germline gives CDR1 SGDLS, CDR2 YYNGEE. This CDR3 region has 15 residues. Trimming removed 4 bases at V and 3 bases at J, with 17 bases between. The CDR3 DNA is TGTGCCAGCAGCATCGGCAGCAGAGGGTTCTACGAGCAGTACTTC. Its protein is CASSIGSRGFYEQYF. The full variable domain, completed using reference TRBV9 and TRBJ2-7, is DSGVTQTPKHLITATGQRVTLRCSPRSGDLSVYWYQQSLDQGLQFLIQYYNGEERAKGNILERFSAQQFPDLHSELNLSSLELGDSALYFCASSIGSRGFYEQYFGPGTRLTVT.

This clonotype has ten or more counts. The V gene is TRBV7-2, the J gene TRBJ1-2; 8 bases fit TRBD1. J gave up 3 bases and V 3 bases, and 3 bases lay outside the gene matches. The germline CDR1 and CDR2 sequences are SGHTA and FQGNSA. The CDR3 covers 14 residues. In DNA, the CDR3 is TGTGCCAGCAGCTTTGACAGGGGAGACTATGGCTACACCTTC. Translating gives CASSFDRGDYGYTF.

CDR3 bases: TGTGCCAGCAGTTTAATAGGCCGCTCTGGAAACACCATATATTTT. Translating gives CASSLIGRSGNTIYF. V and J are TRBV28 and TRBJ1-3; no firm D call. In germline, CDR1 is MDHEN, CDR2 SYDVKM. The ends were cut back, 2 bases at V and 0 bases at J, with 8 bases in the middle. This CDR3 comprises 15 residues.

The chain employs TRBV2 and TRBJ2-3, with unresolved D. V was clipped by 2 bases and J by 2 bases, with 11 bases between them. The CDR3 sequence is 15 residues long. Germline values: CDR1 SNHLY, CDR2 FYNNEI. CDR3 DNA: TGTGCCAGCAGTGAAATCCCCCTCAACACAGATACGCAGTATTTT. Protein sequence: CASSEIPLNTDTQYF.

This clonotype was detected a few times. The V gene is TRBV28, the J gene TRBJ1-5; D not certain. Germline CDR1 MDHEN, CDR2 SYDVKM. The CDR3 loop spans 12 amino acids. Trimming removed 6 bases at V and 9 bases at J, with 12 bases between. CDR3 in amino acids: CASRRIGVPQHF. Here the CDR3 DNA reads TGTGCCAGCAGGCGGATTGGGGTGCCCCAGCATTTT.

V is TRBV19 and J is TRBJ2-3; D possibly corresponds to TRBD2 (6 bases). Germline V gene lookup returns CDR1 LNHDA and CDR2 SQIVND (reference sequence). The CDR3 is 16 amino acids. V was trimmed by 5 bases and J by 0 bases, leaving 15 bases between them. The CDR3 sequence is CASSAGLGGSTDTQYF. The DNA of the CDR3 is TGTGCCAGTAGTGCCGGTTTGGGGGGAAGCACAGATACGCAGTATTTT.